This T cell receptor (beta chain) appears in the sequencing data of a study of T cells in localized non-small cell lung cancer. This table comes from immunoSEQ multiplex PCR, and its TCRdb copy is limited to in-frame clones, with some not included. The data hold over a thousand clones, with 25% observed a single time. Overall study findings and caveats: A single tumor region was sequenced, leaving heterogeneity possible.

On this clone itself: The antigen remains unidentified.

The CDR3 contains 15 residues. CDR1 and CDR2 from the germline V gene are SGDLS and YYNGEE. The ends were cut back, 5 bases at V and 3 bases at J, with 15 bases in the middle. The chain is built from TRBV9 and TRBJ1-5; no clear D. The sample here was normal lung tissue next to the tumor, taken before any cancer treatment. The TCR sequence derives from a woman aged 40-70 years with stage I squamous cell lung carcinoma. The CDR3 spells CASSEGRAPNQPQHF. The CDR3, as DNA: TGTGCCAGCAGTGAGGGAAGGGCCCCCAATCAGCCCCAGCATTTT.